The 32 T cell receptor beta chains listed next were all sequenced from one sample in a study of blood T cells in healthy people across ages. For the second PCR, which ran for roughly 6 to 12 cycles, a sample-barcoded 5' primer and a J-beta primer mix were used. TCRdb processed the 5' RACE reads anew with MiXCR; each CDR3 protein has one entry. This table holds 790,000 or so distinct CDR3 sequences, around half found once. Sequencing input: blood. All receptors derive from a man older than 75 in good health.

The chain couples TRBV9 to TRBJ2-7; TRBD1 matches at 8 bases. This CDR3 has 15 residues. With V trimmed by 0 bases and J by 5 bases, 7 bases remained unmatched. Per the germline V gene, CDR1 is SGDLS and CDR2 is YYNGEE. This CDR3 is CASSVGRTGRDEQYF. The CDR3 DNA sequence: TGTGCCAGCAGCGTAGGAAGGACAGGGCGAGACGAGCAGTACTTC. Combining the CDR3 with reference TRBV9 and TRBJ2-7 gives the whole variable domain DSGVTQTPKHLITATGQRVTLRCSPRSGDLSVYWYQQSLDQGLQFLIQYYNGEERAKGNILERFSAQQFPDLHSELNLSSLELGDSALYFCASSVGRTGRDEQYFGPGTRLTVT.

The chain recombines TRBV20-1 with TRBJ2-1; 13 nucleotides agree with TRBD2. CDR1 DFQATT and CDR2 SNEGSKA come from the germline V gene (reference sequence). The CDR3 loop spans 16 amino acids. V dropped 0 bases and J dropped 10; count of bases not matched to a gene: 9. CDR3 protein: CSAREGTSGTGSEQFF. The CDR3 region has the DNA TGCAGTGCTAGAGAAGGGACTAGCGGGACCGGTAGCGAGCAGTTCTTC.

CDR3 sequence (DNA): TGCAGTGCTAGAACAGGGGCGGATTACAATGAGCAGTTCTTC. The encoded protein is CSARTGADYNEQFF. The V call is TRBV20-1, the J call TRBJ2-1, with 7 positions matching TRBD1. The germline CDR1 and CDR2 sequences are DFQATT and SNEGSKA (reference sequence). V shed 2 bases, J shed 4 bases, and the junction held 5 bases outside the gene matches. CDR3 length: 14 amino acids.

This CDR3 is CASSRGGASTDTQYF. For the CDR3, the DNA is TGTGCCAGCAGCCGAGGTGGCGCTAGCACAGATACGCAGTATTTT. The chain is built from TRBV2 and TRBJ2-3; D not certain. The CDR3 is 15 residues long. Germline V gives CDR1 SNHLY, CDR2 FYNNEI. V lost 6 bases to trimming and J lost 0 bases, with 13 bases between them.

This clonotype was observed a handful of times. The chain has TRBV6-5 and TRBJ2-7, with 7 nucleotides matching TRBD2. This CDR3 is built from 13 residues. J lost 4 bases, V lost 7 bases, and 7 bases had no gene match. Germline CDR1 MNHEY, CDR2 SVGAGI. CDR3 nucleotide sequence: TGTGCCAGCACTCAGCGGGACGGGTACGAGCAGTACTTC. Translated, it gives CASTQRDGYEQYF.

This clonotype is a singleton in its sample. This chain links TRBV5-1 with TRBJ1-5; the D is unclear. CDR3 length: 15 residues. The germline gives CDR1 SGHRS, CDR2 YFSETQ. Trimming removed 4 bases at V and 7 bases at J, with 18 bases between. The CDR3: CASSPETEDGQPQHF. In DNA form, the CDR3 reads TGCGCCAGCAGCCCGGAGACGGAGGACGGGCAGCCCCAGCATTTT.

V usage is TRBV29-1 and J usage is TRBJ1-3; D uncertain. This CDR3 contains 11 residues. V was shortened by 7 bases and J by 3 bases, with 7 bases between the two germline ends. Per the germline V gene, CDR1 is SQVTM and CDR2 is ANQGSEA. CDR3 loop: CSALLGNTIYF. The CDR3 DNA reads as TGCAGCGCCCTTCTTGGAAACACCATATATTTT.

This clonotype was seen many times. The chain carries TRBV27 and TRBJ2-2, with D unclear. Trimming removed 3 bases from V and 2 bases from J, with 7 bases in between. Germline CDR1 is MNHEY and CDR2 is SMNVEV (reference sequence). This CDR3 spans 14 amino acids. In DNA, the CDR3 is TGTGCCAGCAGTTTCGGCTTTAACACCGGGGAGCTGTTTTTT. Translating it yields CASSFGFNTGELFF.

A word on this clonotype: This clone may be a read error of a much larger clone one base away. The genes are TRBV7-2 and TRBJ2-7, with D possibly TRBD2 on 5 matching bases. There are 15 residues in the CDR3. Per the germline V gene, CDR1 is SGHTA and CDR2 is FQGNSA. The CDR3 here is CASNLALAADYEQYF. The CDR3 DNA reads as TGTGCCAGCAACTTAGCCCTAGCTGCAGACTACGAGCAGTACTTC.

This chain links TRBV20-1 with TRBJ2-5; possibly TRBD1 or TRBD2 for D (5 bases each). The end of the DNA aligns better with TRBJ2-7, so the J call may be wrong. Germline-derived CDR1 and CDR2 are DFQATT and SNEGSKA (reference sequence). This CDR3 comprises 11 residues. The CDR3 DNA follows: TGCAGTGCTAGGGGGGACTACGAGCAGTACTTC. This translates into CSARGDYEQYF.

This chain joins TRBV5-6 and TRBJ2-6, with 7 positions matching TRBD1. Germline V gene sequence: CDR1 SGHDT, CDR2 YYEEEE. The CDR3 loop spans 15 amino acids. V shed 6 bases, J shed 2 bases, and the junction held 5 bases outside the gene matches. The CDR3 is CASTEGGPGANVLTF. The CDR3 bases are TGTGCCAGCACCGAAGGGGGCCCTGGGGCCAACGTCCTGACTTTC.

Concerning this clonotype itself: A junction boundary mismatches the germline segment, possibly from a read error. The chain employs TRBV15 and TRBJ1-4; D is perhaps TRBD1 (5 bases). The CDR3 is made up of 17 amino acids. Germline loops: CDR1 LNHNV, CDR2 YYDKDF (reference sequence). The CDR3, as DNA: TGTGCCACCAGCGGAGACAAGACAGCTGCAACTAATGAAAAACTGTTTTTT. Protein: CATSGDKTAATNEKLFF. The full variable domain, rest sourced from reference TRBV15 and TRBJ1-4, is DAMVIQNPRYQVTQFGKPVTLSCSQTLNHNVMYWYQQKSSQAPKLLFHYYDKDFNNEADTPDNFQSRRPNTSFCFLDIRSPGLGDTAMYLCATSGDKTAATNEKLFFGSGTQLSVL.

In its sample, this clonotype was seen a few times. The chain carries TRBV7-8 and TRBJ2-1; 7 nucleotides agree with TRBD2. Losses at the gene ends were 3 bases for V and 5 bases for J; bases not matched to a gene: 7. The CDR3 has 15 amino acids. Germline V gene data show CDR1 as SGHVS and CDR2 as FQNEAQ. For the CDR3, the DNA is TGTGCCAGCAGCTTTAGCGGGCTTAATAACAATGAGCAGTTCTTC. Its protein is CASSFSGLNNNEQFF.

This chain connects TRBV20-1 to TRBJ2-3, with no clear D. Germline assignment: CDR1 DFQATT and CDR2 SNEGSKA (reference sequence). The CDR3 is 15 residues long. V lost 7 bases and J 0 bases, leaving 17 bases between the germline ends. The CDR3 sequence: CSVKNPSASTDTQYF. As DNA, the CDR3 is TGCAGTGTGAAAAACCCCAGCGCTAGCACAGATACGCAGTATTTT.

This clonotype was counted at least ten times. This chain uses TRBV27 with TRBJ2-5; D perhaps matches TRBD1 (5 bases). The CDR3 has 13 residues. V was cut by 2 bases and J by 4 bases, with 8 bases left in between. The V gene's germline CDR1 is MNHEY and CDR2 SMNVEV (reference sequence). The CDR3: CASSLGRAETQYF. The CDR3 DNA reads TGTGCCAGCAGTTTAGGCAGGGCAGAGACCCAGTACTTC.

The CDR3 protein is CASRPPNYGYTF. The CDR3 DNA sequence: TGTGCCAGCAGGCCACCCAACTATGGCTACACCTTC. The rearrangement joins TRBV28 to TRBJ1-2, with no clear D. Trimming pared 6 bases from V and 2 bases from J, leaving 7 bases between. Germline V gene sequence: CDR1 MDHEN, CDR2 SYDVKM. CDR3 size: 12 residues.

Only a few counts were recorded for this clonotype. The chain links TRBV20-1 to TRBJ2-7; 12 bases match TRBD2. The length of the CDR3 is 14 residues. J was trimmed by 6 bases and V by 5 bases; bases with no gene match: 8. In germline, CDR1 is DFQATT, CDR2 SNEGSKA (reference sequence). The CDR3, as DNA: TGCAGTGCTGGCCGGACTAGCGGGATAGGCGAGCAGTACTTC. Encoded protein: CSAGRTSGIGEQYF.

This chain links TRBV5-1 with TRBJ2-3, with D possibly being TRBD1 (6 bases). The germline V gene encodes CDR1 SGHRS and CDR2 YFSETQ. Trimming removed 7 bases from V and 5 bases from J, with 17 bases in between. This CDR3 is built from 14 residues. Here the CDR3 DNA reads TGCGCCAGCGGTTGGACAGCCAATTTAGATACGCAGTATTTT. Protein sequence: CASGWTANLDTQYF.

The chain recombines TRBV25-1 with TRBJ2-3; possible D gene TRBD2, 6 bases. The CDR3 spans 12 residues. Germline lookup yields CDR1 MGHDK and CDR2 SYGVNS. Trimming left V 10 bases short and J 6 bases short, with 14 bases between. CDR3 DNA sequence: TGTGCCACAGGACAAGGAGGGGATACGCAGTATTTT. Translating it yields CATGQGGDTQYF.

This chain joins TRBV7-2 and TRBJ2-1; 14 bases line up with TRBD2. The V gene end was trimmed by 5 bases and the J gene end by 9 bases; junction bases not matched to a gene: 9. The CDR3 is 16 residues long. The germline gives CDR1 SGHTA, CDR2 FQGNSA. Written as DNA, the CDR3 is TGTGCCAGCAGCCCCTCGGGACTAGCGGGAGCTCTTGAGCAGTTCTTC. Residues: CASSPSGLAGALEQFF.

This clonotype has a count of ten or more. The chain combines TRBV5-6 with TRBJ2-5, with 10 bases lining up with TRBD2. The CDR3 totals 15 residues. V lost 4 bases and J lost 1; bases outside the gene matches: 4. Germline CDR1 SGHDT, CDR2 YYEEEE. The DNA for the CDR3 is TGTGCCAGCAGCACGAGGACTAGCGGCCAAGAGACCCAGTACTTC. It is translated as CASSTRTSGQETQYF.

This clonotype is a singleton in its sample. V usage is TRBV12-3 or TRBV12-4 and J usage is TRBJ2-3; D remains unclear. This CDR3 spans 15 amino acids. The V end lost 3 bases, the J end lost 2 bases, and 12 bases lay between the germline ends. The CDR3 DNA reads TGTGCCAGCAGTTTCCGTGACGGTATCACAGATACGCAGTATTTT. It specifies CASSFRDGITDTQYF.

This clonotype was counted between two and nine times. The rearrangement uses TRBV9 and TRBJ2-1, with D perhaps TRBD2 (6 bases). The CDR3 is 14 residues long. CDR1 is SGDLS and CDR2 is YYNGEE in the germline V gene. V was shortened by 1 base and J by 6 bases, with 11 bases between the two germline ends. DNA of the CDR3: TGTGCCAGCAGCGTAAGTACTAGCCCCAATGAGCAGTTCTTC. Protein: CASSVSTSPNEQFF.

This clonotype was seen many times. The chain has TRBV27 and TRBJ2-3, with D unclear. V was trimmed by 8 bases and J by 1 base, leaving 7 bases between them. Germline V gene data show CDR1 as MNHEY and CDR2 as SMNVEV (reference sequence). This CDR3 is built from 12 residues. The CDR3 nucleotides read TGTGCCAGCGGGCGACGCACAGATACGCAGTATTTT. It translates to CASGRRTDTQYF.

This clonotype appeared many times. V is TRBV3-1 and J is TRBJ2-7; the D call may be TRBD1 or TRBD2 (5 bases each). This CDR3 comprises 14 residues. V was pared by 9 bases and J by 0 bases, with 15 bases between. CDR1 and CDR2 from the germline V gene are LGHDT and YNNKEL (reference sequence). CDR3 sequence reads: CASTGTQSSYEQYF. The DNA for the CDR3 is TGTGCCAGTACCGGGACCCAGAGCTCCTACGAGCAGTACTTC.

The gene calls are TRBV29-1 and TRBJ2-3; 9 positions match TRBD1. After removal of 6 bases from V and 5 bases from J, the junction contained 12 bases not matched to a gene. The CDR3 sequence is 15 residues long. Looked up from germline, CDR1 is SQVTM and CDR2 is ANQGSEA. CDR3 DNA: TGCAGCGTGCGCCGCACAGGGGGCGGTCAAGATACGCAGTATTTT. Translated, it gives CSVRRTGGGQDTQYF.

CDR3 in amino acids: CASSPAKSYGYTF. The CDR3 region has the DNA TGTGCCAGCAGTCCAGCCAAATCCTATGGCTACACCTTC. The chain employs TRBV2 and TRBJ1-2; D ambiguous. V lost 5 bases and J 4 bases, leaving 11 bases between the germline ends. The CDR3 has 13 amino acids. Per germline, CDR1 SNHLY and CDR2 FYNNEI.

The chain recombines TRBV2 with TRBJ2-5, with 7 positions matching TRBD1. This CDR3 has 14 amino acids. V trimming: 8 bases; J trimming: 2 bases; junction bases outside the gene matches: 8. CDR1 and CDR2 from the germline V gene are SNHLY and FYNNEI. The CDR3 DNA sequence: TGTGCCAGCCGACGGGACAGCACACAAGAGACCCAGTACTTC. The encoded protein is CASRRDSTQETQYF. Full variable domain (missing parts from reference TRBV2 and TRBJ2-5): EPEVTQTPSHQVTQMGQEVILRCVPISNHLYFYWYRQILGQKVEFLVSFYNNEISEKSEIFDDQFSVERPDGSNFTLKIRSTKLEDSAMYFCASRRDSTQETQYFGPGTRLLVL.

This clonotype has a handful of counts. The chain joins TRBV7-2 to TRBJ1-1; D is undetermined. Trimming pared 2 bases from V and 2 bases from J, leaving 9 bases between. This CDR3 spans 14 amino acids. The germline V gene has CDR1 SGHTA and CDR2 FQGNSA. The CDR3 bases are TGTGCCAGCAGCTTATTCGCGGAAAACACTGAAGCTTTCTTT. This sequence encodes CASSLFAENTEAFF.

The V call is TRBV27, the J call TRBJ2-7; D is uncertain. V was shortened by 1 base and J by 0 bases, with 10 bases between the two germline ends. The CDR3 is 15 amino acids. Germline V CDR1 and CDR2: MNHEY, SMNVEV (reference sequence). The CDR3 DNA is TGTGCCAGCAGTTTATTTGTACAACGCTCCTACGAGCAGTACTTC. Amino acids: CASSLFVQRSYEQYF.

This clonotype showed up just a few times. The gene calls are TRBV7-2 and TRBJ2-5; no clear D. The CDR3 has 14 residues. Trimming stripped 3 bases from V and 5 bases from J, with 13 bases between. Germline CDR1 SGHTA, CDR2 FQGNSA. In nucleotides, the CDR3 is TGTGCCAGCAGCTTCCAGAGTGGGCAGGAGACCCAGTACTTC. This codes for CASSFQSGQETQYF.

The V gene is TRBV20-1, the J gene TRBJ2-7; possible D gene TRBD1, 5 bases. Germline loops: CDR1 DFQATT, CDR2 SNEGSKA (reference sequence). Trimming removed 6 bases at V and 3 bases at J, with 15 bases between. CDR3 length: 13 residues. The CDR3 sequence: CSASGDSDYEQYF. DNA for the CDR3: TGCAGTGCCTCGGGTGACAGTGACTACGAGCAGTACTTC.